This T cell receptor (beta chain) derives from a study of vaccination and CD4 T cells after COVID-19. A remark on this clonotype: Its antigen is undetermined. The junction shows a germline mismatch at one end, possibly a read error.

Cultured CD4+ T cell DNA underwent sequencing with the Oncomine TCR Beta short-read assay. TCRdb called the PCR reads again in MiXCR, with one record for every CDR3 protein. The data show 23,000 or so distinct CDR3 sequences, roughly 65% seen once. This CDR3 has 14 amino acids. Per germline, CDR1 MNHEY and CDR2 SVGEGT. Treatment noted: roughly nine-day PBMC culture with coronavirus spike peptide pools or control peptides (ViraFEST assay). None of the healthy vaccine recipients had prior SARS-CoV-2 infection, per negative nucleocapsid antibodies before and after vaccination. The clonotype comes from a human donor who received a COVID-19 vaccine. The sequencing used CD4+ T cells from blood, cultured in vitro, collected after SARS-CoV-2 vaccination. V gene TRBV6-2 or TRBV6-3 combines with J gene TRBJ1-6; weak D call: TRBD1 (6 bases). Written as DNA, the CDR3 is TGTGCCAGCAGTTACTGGACAGACAATTCATCCCTCCACTTT. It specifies CASSYWTDNSSLHF.